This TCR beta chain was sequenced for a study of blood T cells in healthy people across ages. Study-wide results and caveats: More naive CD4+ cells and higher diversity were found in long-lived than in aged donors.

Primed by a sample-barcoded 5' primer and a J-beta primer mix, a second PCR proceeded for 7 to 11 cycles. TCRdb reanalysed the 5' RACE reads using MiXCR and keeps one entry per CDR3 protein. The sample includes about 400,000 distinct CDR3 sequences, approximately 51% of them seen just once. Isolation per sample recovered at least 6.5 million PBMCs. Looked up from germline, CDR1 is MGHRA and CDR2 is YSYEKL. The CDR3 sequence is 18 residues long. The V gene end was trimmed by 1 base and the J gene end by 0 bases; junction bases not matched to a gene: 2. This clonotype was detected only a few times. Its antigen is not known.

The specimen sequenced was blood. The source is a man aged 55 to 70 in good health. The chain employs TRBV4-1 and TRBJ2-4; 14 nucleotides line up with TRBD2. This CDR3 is CASSQGGTSGRAKNIQYF. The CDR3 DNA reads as TGCGCCAGCAGCCAAGGAGGGACTAGCGGGAGAGCCAAAAACATTCAGTACTTC.